This TCR beta chain originates from a study of beta chain features in type 1 diabetes. Study-wide results and limits: Equally in patients and controls, shorter templates might have been favored by PCR. Shortening of TCRB CDR3s, moderate but significant, appeared in all four CD4+ subsets of Type 1 diabetes patients.

A CD45RO/CCR7/CD25/CD127/CD95/CD27 panel sorted naive, central memory, regulatory and stem cell-like memory CD4+ cells. A few counts support this clone. Its matching antigen is unknown. CDR1 and CDR2 (germline): GTSNPN, SVGIG (reference sequence). This CDR3 has 15 amino acids. With 0 bases removed from V and 4 bases from J, the gap between germline ends came to 14 bases. Every isolated RNA sample was fully reverse transcribed, so sequencing captured expressed TCRB transcripts. For naive, central memory and regulatory T cell samples, reads averaged around 3.8 million. This table comes from immunoSEQ multiplex PCR, and its TCRdb copy is limited to in-frame clones, with some not included. The sample holds about 470,000 clones; approximately 30% are singletons and the top ten take about 0.065%.

This TCR was sampled from a man aged 18 to 30 in good health. V usage is TRBV30 and J usage is TRBJ2-3; D possibly uses TRBD1 or TRBD2 (7 bases each). Specimen: naive CD4+ T cells from blood. The CDR3 protein is CAWSVYRGGADTQYF. CDR3 DNA sequence: TGTGCCTGGAGTGTATACAGGGGAGGGGCAGATACGCAGTATTTT.